One sample yielded the 32 T cell receptor beta chains listed below, sequenced in a study of somatic mutations in cytotoxic T cells in rheumatoid arthritis. Method: immunoSEQ multiplex PCR; TCRdb's copy keeps in-frame clones and lacks some. The sample lists around 15,000 clones; over 70% were seen once. Sequenced input: CD8+ T cells sorted from blood. These TCRs come from an adult with rheumatoid arthritis.

This clone has just one count. J is TRBJ2-7 and V is TRBV28, with 8 bases lining up with TRBD1. V lost 7 bases to trimming and J lost 12 bases; unmatched junction nucleotides: 8. From germline, CDR1 is MDHEN and CDR2 SYDVKM. This CDR3 is 11 amino acids long. The DNA of the CDR3 is TGTGCCAGCACGCTCAGGGGGCGCATGTACTTC. Amino acids: CASTLRGRMYF.

The sample holds one count of this clone. In DNA form, the CDR3 reads TGTGCCAGCAGCCCGTTCAAGGACAGCCTCCAAGAGACCCAGTACTTC. Its translation is CASSPFKDSLQETQYF. This chain joins TRBV14 and TRBJ2-5; possible D gene TRBD1, 6 bases. Trimming removed 4 bases at V and 1 base at J, with 16 bases between. This CDR3 spans 16 amino acids. CDR1 is SGHDN, CDR2 FVKESK, per germline.

The rearrangement links TRBV19 to TRBJ1-1, with D uncertain. V lost 6 bases, J lost 0 bases, and 8 bases lay in between. CDR3 length equals 13 residues. Germline V CDR1 and CDR2: LNHDA, SQIVND (reference sequence). Here the CDR3 reads CASRASLNTEAFF. DNA of the CDR3: TGTGCCAGTAGGGCCAGTTTGAACACTGAAGCTTTCTTT.

The V and J genes are TRBV5-4 and TRBJ1-2; TRBD1 aligns across 10 bases. V was clipped by 3 bases and J by 9 bases; unmatched bases: 14. The CDR3 is 16 residues long. Germline CDR1 is SGHNT and CDR2 is YYREEE (reference sequence). The CDR3, as DNA: TGTGCCAGCAGCTCACTGACAGGGGGCGCGCTTTTGAGCTACACCTTC. Amino acids: CASSSLTGGALLSYTF. Full variable domain (remainder filled in from reference TRBV5-4 and TRBJ1-2): ETGVTQSPTHLIKTRGQQVTLRCSSQSGHNTVSWYQQALGQGPQFIFQYYREEENGRGNFPPRFSGLQFPNYSSELNVNALELDDSALYLCASSSLTGGALLSYTFGSGTRLTVV.

A note on this clone: Compared with germline, one end of the junction differs, possibly owing to a read error. Other DNA sequences in the sample encode the same CDR3. The chain couples TRBV30 to TRBJ1-2, with TRBD1 matching 9 bases. There are 15 residues in the CDR3. Germline V gene sequence: CDR1 GTSNPN, CDR2 SVGIG (reference sequence). CDR3 DNA sequence: TGTGCCTGGAGCGCGGGACAGGGTTGGAACTATGGCTACACTTTC. This gives the protein CAWSAGQGWNYGYTF.

The V gene is TRBV7-9, the J gene TRBJ1-2, with D uncertain. The germline V gene encodes CDR1 SEHNR and CDR2 FQNEAQ (reference sequence). This CDR3 has 15 amino acids. V was shortened by 1 base and J by 3 bases, with 12 bases between the two germline ends. The CDR3 DNA reads as TGTGCCAGCAGCTTAGTATTTGACAACTACTATGGCTACACCTTC. It specifies CASSLVFDNYYGYTF.

The chain joins TRBV4-1 to TRBJ2-2; D is possibly TRBD2 (6 bases). Trimming took 1 base from V and 6 from J, leaving 15 bases between them. CDR1 MGHRA and CDR2 YSYEKL come from the germline V gene. The CDR3 sequence is 16 residues long. For the CDR3, the DNA is TGCGCCAGCAGCCAAGCTGGCAGGGAGGATCCCGGGGAGCTGTTTTTT. Amino acid sequence: CASSQAGREDPGELFF.

The chain joins TRBV9 to TRBJ2-6, with unresolved D. The CDR3 totals 18 residues. The germline V gene has CDR1 SGDLS and CDR2 YYNGEE. V was cut by 0 bases and J by 1 base, with 14 bases left in between. CDR3 protein: CASSVGYMGGSGANVLTF. The CDR3 DNA reads as TGTGCCAGCAGCGTAGGGTACATGGGTGGGTCTGGGGCCAACGTCCTGACTTTC.

V usage is TRBV12-5 and J usage is TRBJ1-1, with D perhaps matching TRBD1 (6 bases). Germline values: CDR1 LGHNT, CDR2 FRNRAP. There are 13 residues in the CDR3. The V and J ends lost 4 bases and 1 base respectively, with 7 bases between them. DNA for the CDR3: TGTGCTAGTGGTTGGACAGAGAACACTGAAGCTTTCTTT. Protein product: CASGWTENTEAFF.

CDR3 coding DNA: TGTGCCAGCAGCTCCTTCCCCTACGAGCAGTACTTC. Amino acids: CASSSFPYEQYF. The chain carries TRBV11-2 and TRBJ2-7; D gene ambiguous. Germline CDR1 reads SGHAT; CDR2 reads FQNNGV. The CDR3 runs 12 residues. Trimming left V 4 bases short and J 2 bases short, with 6 bases between.

CDR3 DNA sequence: TGTGCCAGCAGTCCCTACTTTGAGGGGAATGAGCAGTTCTTC. Its protein product is CASSPYFEGNEQFF. The rearrangement links TRBV27 to TRBJ2-1; D may match TRBD1 or TRBD2 (5 bases each). Looked up from germline, CDR1 is MNHEY and CDR2 is SMNVEV (reference sequence). The CDR3 has 14 residues. The germline V and J ends were trimmed by 5 bases and 7 bases, with 15 bases remaining between them.

The rearrangement uses TRBV14 and TRBJ2-1; D may be TRBD1 or TRBD2 (6 bases each). The CDR3 is made up of 12 amino acids. Germline V gives CDR1 SGHDN, CDR2 FVKESK. V dropped 6 bases and J dropped 9 bases, with 12 bases sitting between them. CDR3 bases: TGTGCCAGCAGTCCACAGGGAGGTGAGCAGTTCTTC. Amino acids: CASSPQGGEQFF.

The V call is TRBV28, the J call TRBJ1-4, with 7 positions matching TRBD1. V was pared by 4 bases and J by 8 bases, with 16 bases of the junction left unmatched. Germline V lookup: CDR1 MDHEN, CDR2 SYDVKM. CDR3 size: 17 residues. The CDR3 loop is CASSSFNTGALEEKLFF. The CDR3 DNA follows: TGTGCCAGCAGTTCATTCAACACAGGGGCATTGGAAGAAAAACTGTTTTTT.

The chain recombines TRBV15 with TRBJ2-5; 11 bases are shared with TRBD2. J gave up 5 bases and V 0 bases, and 2 bases lay outside the gene matches. CDR1 is LNHNV, CDR2 YYDKDF, per germline (reference sequence). The CDR3 length is 15 residues. The CDR3 spells CATSRDSGGAETQYF. The CDR3 DNA follows: TGTGCCACCAGCAGAGATAGCGGGGGGGCCGAGACCCAGTACTTC.

The chain combines TRBV2 with TRBJ2-1; D is unclear. The CDR3 loop spans 11 amino acids. Deletions cut 4 bases from V and 8 bases from J, with 6 bases between. Germline CDR1 SNHLY, CDR2 FYNNEI. The CDR3 nucleotides are TGTGCCAGCAGTGGGGCGTATGAGCAGTTCTTC. Its translation is CASSGAYEQFF.

The J gene is TRBJ2-7, the V gene TRBV19, with D hard to call. The germline gives CDR1 LNHDA, CDR2 SQIVND (reference sequence). The V end lost 0 bases, the J end lost 4 bases, and 16 bases lay between the germline ends. The CDR3 contains 16 residues. The CDR3 DNA sequence: TGTGCCAGTAGTATAGATAACAGTCCAGCCTCATACGAGCAGTACTTC. Protein product: CASSIDNSPASYEQYF.

The V gene is TRBV28, the J gene TRBJ1-4, with 7 bases identical to TRBD1. The CDR3 is 17 amino acids. The junction had 11 bases not matched to a gene; V was cut back by 4 bases and J by 3 bases. The germline CDR1 and CDR2 sequences are MDHEN and SYDVKM. CDR3 DNA: TGTGCCAGCAGTTCCCGAAGGTGGACAGGTCCTAATGAAAAACTGTTTTTT. This sequence encodes CASSSRRWTGPNEKLFF.

The V and J genes are TRBV4-2 and TRBJ1-4; D not certain. CDR1 is LGHNA and CDR2 is YNFKEQ in the germline V gene. The CDR3 totals 16 residues. V gave up 1 base and J gave up 0 bases, with 9 bases separating them. This chain's CDR3 is CASSQGIRATNEKLFF. Written as DNA, the CDR3 is TGTGCCAGCAGCCAAGGGATTCGTGCAACTAATGAAAAACTGTTTTTT.

This clone was counted a few times. The V gene is TRBV11-2, the J gene TRBJ1-1; the D is unclear. Germline V lookup: CDR1 SGHAT, CDR2 FQNNGV. The V end was cut by 1 base, the J end by 11 bases, with 14 bases between. This CDR3 contains 13 residues. The DNA of the CDR3 is TGTGCCAGCAGCTTAGCCAATCAAGGGAAGGCTTTCTTT. It is translated as CASSLANQGKAFF.

This chain links TRBV5-6 with TRBJ1-2, with unresolved D. The CDR3 spans 16 residues. Trimming cost V 1 base and J 6 bases, with 19 bases left between them. Germline V gene data show CDR1 as SGHDT and CDR2 as YYEEEE. CDR3 loop: CASSLTLSQSPHGYTF. The DNA of the CDR3 is TGTGCCAGCAGCTTGACGCTTTCGCAGTCCCCACATGGCTACACCTTC.

The sample holds a few counts of this clone. V gene TRBV7-9 combines with J gene TRBJ1-5; TRBD1 aligns across 9 bases. CDR1 is SEHNR and CDR2 is FQNEAQ in the germline V gene (reference sequence). The CDR3 loop spans 15 amino acids. With 5 bases clipped from V and 5 bases from J, the junction kept 7 bases outside the gene matches. The CDR3: CASSPLDRGDQPQHF. The CDR3 DNA is TGTGCCAGCAGCCCCCTCGACAGGGGGGATCAGCCCCAGCATTTT.

This sequence joins TRBV11-3 and TRBJ1-6; tentatively, D is TRBD1 (5 bases). From germline, CDR1 is SGHNT and CDR2 YENEEA. The length of the CDR3 is 15 residues. Between the trimmed V and J ends, which lost 0 bases and 7 bases, there was a span of 10 bases. CDR3 residues: CASSLDGGVNSPLHF. CDR3 DNA sequence: TGTGCCAGCAGCTTAGATGGGGGAGTGAATTCACCCCTCCACTTT.

The chain couples TRBV9 to TRBJ2-5; D may be TRBD2 (6 bases). V was pared by 0 bases and J by 3 bases, with 18 bases between. Looked up from germline, CDR1 is SGDLS and CDR2 is YYNGEE. This CDR3 contains 17 residues. The CDR3 is CASSVDPTRTTEETQYF. The CDR3 DNA follows: TGTGCCAGCAGCGTAGACCCCACCAGGACTACTGAAGAGACCCAGTACTTC.

Regarding this clone: This sample includes further DNA sequences coding for the same CDR3. V is TRBV19 and J is TRBJ2-1, with D possibly being TRBD1 or TRBD2 (5 bases each). The CDR3 length is 13 residues. V shed 5 bases and J shed 7 bases, with 12 bases lying between them. Germline V gene sequence: CDR1 LNHDA, CDR2 SQIVND (reference sequence). DNA of the CDR3: TGTGCCAGTAGTTCCGGGACCCCAAATGAGCAGTTCTTC. As protein: CASSSGTPNEQFF.

This clone was seen once. The chain has TRBV4-1 and TRBJ2-7; 13 positions agree with TRBD2. The germline CDR1 and CDR2 sequences are MGHRA and YSYEKL. After removal of 3 bases from V and 2 bases from J, the junction contained 7 bases not matched to a gene. The CDR3 is 17 amino acids. CDR3 loop: CASSQRLAGGLTYEQYF. The CDR3 coding sequence is TGCGCCAGCAGCCAGCGACTAGCGGGGGGCCTCACCTACGAGCAGTACTTC.

The chain is built from TRBV11-2 and TRBJ2-1; 9 nucleotides match TRBD2. With V trimmed by 1 base and J by 4 bases, 5 bases remained unmatched. The CDR3 consists of 16 residues. In germline, CDR1 is SGHAT, CDR2 FQNNGV. The CDR3 sequence: CASSLVGSGRYNEQFF. The DNA for the CDR3 is TGTGCCAGCAGCTTAGTAGGTAGCGGGAGATACAATGAGCAGTTCTTC.

The table lists this clone with a count of one. CDR3 sequence reads: CASSVEGSGSGGNYNEQFF. As DNA, the CDR3 is TGTGCCAGCAGCGTAGAGGGCTCGGGTAGCGGGGGAAATTACAATGAGCAGTTCTTC. The chain uses TRBV9 and TRBJ2-1, with 9 bases lining up with TRBD2. The CDR3 is 19 residues long. Germline V CDR1 and CDR2: SGDLS, YYNGEE. J was trimmed by 4 bases and V by 0 bases; bases with no gene match: 14.

Only one count was recorded for this clone. The rearrangement uses TRBV9 and TRBJ2-3; D ambiguous. The CDR3 runs 14 residues. V was trimmed by 0 bases and J by 2 bases, leaving 7 bases between them. CDR1 is SGDLS and CDR2 is YYNGEE in the germline V gene. The CDR3 here is CASSVVEYTDTQYF. In DNA, the CDR3 is TGTGCCAGCAGCGTAGTAGAGTACACAGATACGCAGTATTTT.

This sequence joins TRBV10-3 and TRBJ2-3; TRBD2 matches at 8 bases. The CDR3 spans 20 residues. Germline V gene data show CDR1 as ENHRY and CDR2 as SYGVKD. Unmatched junction bases numbered 18, after V lost 2 bases and J lost 2 bases. The CDR3 sequence is CAISEPTTGSTSGYTDTQYF. The CDR3 region has the DNA TGTGCCATCAGTGAGCCCACAACCGGGTCTACTAGCGGATACACAGATACGCAGTATTTT.

CDR3 sequence: CASSLDKGDHSPLHF. CDR3 nucleotide sequence: TGTGCCAGCAGTTTGGATAAGGGGGACCATTCACCCCTCCACTTT. The rearrangement uses TRBV27 and TRBJ1-6, with D perhaps TRBD1 (6 bases). Looked up from germline, CDR1 is MNHEY and CDR2 is SMNVEV (reference sequence). The length of the CDR3 is 15 residues. Between the trimmed V and J ends, which lost 3 bases and 8 bases, there was a span of 14 bases.

This sequence joins TRBV27 and TRBJ2-1; D unclear. Trimming cost V 3 bases and J 12 bases, with 6 bases left between them. CDR3 size: 10 residues. In germline, CDR1 is MNHEY, CDR2 SMNVEV (reference sequence). The CDR3 region has the DNA TGTGCCAGCAGTTTCCCCGTGCAGTTCTTC. Translated, it gives CASSFPVQFF.

The chain is built from TRBV30 and TRBJ2-1, with D possibly being TRBD1 or TRBD2 (6 bases each). Trimming left V 4 bases short and J 7 bases short, with 17 bases between. The CDR3 sequence is 14 residues long. Germline V gene sequence: CDR1 GTSNPN, CDR2 SVGIG (reference sequence). The CDR3 here is CAWKRGHEINEQFF. In DNA form, the CDR3 reads TGTGCCTGGAAACGGGGGCACGAGATAAATGAGCAGTTCTTC.